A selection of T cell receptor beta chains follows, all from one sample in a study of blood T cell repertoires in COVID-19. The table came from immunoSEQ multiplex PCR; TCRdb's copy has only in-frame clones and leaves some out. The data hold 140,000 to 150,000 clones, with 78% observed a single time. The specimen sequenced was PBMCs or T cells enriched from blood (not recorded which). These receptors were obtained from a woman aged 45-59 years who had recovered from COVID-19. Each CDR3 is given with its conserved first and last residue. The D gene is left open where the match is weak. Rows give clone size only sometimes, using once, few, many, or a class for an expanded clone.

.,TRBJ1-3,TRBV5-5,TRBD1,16,CASSLTDRGYGNTIYF,TGTGCCAGCAGCCTTACCGACAGGGGGTACGGAAACACCATATATTTT
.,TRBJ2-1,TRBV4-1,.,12,CASSQVRGEQFF,TGCGCCAGCAGCCAAGTTCGCGGTGAGCAGTTCTTC
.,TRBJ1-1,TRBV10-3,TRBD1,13,CAISQGANTEAFF,TGTGCCATCAGTCAGGGGGCAAACACTGAAGCTTTCTTT
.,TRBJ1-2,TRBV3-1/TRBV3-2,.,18,CASSQDHQVYSINYGYTF,TGTGCCAGCAGCCAAGATCATCAAGTCTACAGCATTAACTATGGCTACACCTTC
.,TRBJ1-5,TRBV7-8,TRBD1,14,CASSNGQGAQPQHF,TGTGCCAGCAGTAATGGACAGGGGGCTCAGCCCCAGCATTTT
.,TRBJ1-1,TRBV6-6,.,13,CASKIDSNTEAFF,TGTGCCAGCAAGATTGACAGTAACACTGAAGCTTTCTTT
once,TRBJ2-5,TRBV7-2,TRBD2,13,CASSSSGGETQYF,TGTGCCAGCAGCTCTAGCGGGGGAGAGACCCAGTACTTC
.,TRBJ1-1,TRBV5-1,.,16,CASSLIWGHKNTEAFF,TGCGCCAGCAGCTTGATTTGGGGACACAAGAACACTGAAGCTTTCTTT
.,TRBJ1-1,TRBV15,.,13,CATSRGQGAEAFF,TGTGCCACCAGCAGAGGGCAGGGCGCCGAAGCTTTCTTT
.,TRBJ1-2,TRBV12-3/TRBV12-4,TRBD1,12,CATRTGKNGYTF,TGTGCCACCCGGACAGGGAAAAATGGCTACACCTTC
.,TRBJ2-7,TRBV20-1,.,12,CSASSSWYEQYF,TGCAGTGCTAGTTCGAGTTGGTACGAGCAGTACTTC
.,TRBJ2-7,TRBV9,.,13,CASSAGSSYEQYF,TGTGCCAGCAGCGCCGGTAGCTCCTACGAGCAGTACTTC
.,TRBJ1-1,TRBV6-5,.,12,CASLKTGTEAFF,TGTGCCAGCCTCAAAACCGGGACAGAAGCTTTCTTT
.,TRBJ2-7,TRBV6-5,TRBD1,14,CASSLRDRVYEQYF,TGTGCCAGCAGTCTCCGGGACAGGGTCTACGAGCAGTACTTC
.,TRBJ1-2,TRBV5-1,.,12,CASSLDQGSYTF,TGCGCCAGCAGCTTGGATCAGGGGAGCTACACCTTC
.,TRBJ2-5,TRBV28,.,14,CASSLAGTAETQYF,TGTGCCAGCAGTTTAGCGGGAACGGCGGAGACCCAGTACTTC
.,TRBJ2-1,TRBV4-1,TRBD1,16,CASSQEPGQETYEQFF,TGCGCCAGCAGCCAAGAACCGGGACAGGAGACCTATGAGCAGTTCTTC
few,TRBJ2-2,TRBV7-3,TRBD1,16,CASSSPQGLGTGELFF,TGTGCCAGCAGCTCTCCACAGGGGCTGGGCACCGGGGAGCTGTTTTTT
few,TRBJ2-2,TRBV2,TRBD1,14,CASNGQGGTGELFF,TGTGCCAGCAACGGACAGGGGGGCACCGGGGAGCTGTTTTTT
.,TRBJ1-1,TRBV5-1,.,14,CASRGPQAYTEAFF,TGCGCCAGCAGGGGTCCACAGGCCTACACTGAAGCTTTCTTT
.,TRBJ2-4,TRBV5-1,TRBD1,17,CASSPGQGAGYKNIQYF,TGCGCCAGCAGCCCCGGACAGGGGGCGGGGTACAAAAACATTCAGTACTTC
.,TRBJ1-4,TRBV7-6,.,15,CASSPTQGLNEKLFF,TGTGCCAGCAGCCCTACGCAGGGGCTTAATGAAAAACTGTTTTTT
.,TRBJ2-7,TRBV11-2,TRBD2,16,CASSAQIAGDSYEQYF,TGTGCCAGCAGCGCCCAAATAGCGGGGGACTCCTACGAGCAGTACTTC
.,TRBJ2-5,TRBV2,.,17,CASSGPGWRGTQETQYF,TGTGCCAGCAGTGGCCCGGGATGGCGGGGAACCCAAGAGACCCAGTACTTC
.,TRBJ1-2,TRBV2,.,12,CASSPANYGYTF,TGTGCCAGCAGTCCAGCTAACTATGGCTACACCTTC
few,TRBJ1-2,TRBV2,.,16,CASSEGGGAALYGYTF,TGTGCCAGCAGTGAAGGTGGGGGGGCGGCCCTCTATGGCTACACCTTC
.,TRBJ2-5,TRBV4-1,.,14,CASSRAGAGETQYF,TGCGCCAGCAGCCGGGCGGGGGCGGGAGAGACCCAGTACTTC
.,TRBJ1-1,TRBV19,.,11,CASSPGTRAFF,TGTGCCAGTAGTCCCGGGACACGCGCTTTCTTT
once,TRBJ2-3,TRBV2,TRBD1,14,CASNEQGGTDTQYF,TGTGCCAGCAACGAGCAGGGGGGCACAGATACGCAGTATTTT